This entry lists 9 T cell receptor beta chains sequenced from one sample in a study of CD8 T cells in ankylosing spondylitis (dated 2017 in TCRdb). The library was prepared using 5' RACE. The sequencing machine was an Illumina HiSeq 2500. Clones were called with MiXCR by TCRdb after fastp trimmed the public reads at Q25, and only in-frame beta chains were retained. Rows merge per CDR3 protein into single entries with the most common DNA and genes. A total of some 130,000 distinct CDR3 sequences appear in this sample, 7% to 10% of them only once. In total, the top ten clones hold approximately 3.6% of the sample. Sequenced material: blood, either unsorted or a sorted T cell fraction (not recorded which). These receptors came from a male donor with ankylosing spondylitis or in good health (not recorded which).

As concerns this clonotype: This clone may be a read error of a much larger clone one base away. The chain joins TRBV20-1 to TRBJ1-5, with D perhaps matching TRBD1 (6 bases). The germline gives CDR1 DFQATT, CDR2 SNEGSKA (reference sequence). The CDR3 totals 17 residues. The chain's CDR3 is CCARRQGFGYSNQPQHF. The CDR3 coding sequence is TGCTGTGCTAGACGGCAGGGGTTTGGGTATAGCAATCAGCCCCAGCATTTT.

In regard to this clonotype: A much bigger clone sits one base away, suggesting this may be a read error. The chain carries TRBV7-2 and TRBJ2-7; D ambiguous. This CDR3 is 16 amino acids long. Trimming cost V 1 base and J 1 base, with 14 bases left between them. Per germline, CDR1 SGHTA and CDR2 FQGNSA. The CDR3 region has the DNA TGTGCCAGCAGCTTAGGTGTGGGTGCGCAATCCTACGAGCAGTACTTC. Amino acid sequence: CASSLGVGAQSYEQYF.

Details on this clonotype: The germline gene is not matched at one end of the junction; a read error may be the cause. This chain joins TRBV11-1 and TRBJ2-3, with a tentative D call TRBD2 (6 bases). This CDR3 has 14 residues. Germline assignment: CDR1 SGHAT and CDR2 FQDESV (reference sequence). CDR3 bases: TGTGCCAGCACCTTAGCCGGGAGAACAGATACGCAGTATTTT. Translated, it gives CASTLAGRTDTQYF.

This clonotype was observed many times. This sequence joins TRBV28 and TRBJ2-1; weak D call: TRBD2 (6 bases). CDR3 length: 13 amino acids. Trimming stripped 6 bases from V and 7 bases from J, with 13 bases between. CDR1 and CDR2 from the germline V gene are MDHEN and SYDVKM. The CDR3 region is CASRLGGGNEQFF. DNA of the CDR3: TGTGCCAGCAGGCTCGGGGGTGGGAATGAGCAGTTCTTC. Using reference TRBV28 and TRBJ2-1 for the parts outside the CDR3, the full variable domain is DVKVTQSSRYLVKRTGEKVFLECVQDMDHENMFWYRQDPGLGLRLIYFSYDVKMKEKGDIPEGYSVSREKKERFSLILESASTNQTSMYLCASRLGGGNEQFFGPGTRLTVL.

Comment on this clonotype: A read error may account for a junction end that differs from germline. The chain links TRBV23-1 to TRBJ2-1; D may be TRBD1 (6 bases). TRBV23-1 is flagged as an ORF with uncertain function. The CDR3 loop spans 16 amino acids. In DNA form, the CDR3 reads TGTGCCAGCAGCCCTAGGCCCGTAGGGGGTTGGGATGAGCAGTTCTTC. Translation: CASSPRPVGGWDEQFF.

This clonotype was counted only a few times. The V call is TRBV5-1, the J call TRBJ2-1; 10 positions agree with TRBD1. The CDR3 length is 15 residues. CDR1 is SGHRS, CDR2 YFSETQ, per germline. Unmatched junction bases numbered 5, after V lost 4 bases and J lost 4 bases. For the CDR3, the DNA is TGCGCCAGCAGCAAGGGACAGGGGACTTACAATGAGCAGTTCTTC. This gives the protein CASSKGQGTYNEQFF.

In its sample, this clonotype was seen many times. The V and J genes are TRBV7-8 and TRBJ2-7, with D perhaps matching TRBD2 (5 bases). Trimming shortened V by 2 bases and J by 3 bases, and 14 bases separated the two germline ends. CDR1 is SGHVS, CDR2 FQNEAQ, per germline. The CDR3 extends over 15 amino acids. CDR3: CASSLTPGTNYEQYF. The CDR3 bases are TGTGCCAGCAGCTTAACCCCGGGAACCAACTACGAGCAGTACTTC.

The genes are TRBV12-3 or TRBV12-4 and TRBJ2-3; TRBD1 agrees at 7 bases. The CDR3 sequence is 15 residues long. J lost 3 bases, V lost 5 bases, and 8 bases had no gene match. The DNA for the CDR3 is TGTGCCAGCAGTCAAGAGACAGGGAGAACAGATACGCAGTATTTT. Amino acid sequence: CASSQETGRTDTQYF.

The chain joins TRBV14 to TRBJ2-5, with TRBD1 identical over 12 bases. Unmatched junction bases numbered 6, after V lost 2 bases and J lost 5 bases. CDR1 is SGHDN and CDR2 is FVKESK in the germline V gene. The CDR3 sequence is 16 residues long. The CDR3 coding sequence is TGTGCCAGCAGCCAAAGGGACAGGGGGCATCGGGAGACCCAGTACTTC. Translating it yields CASSQRDRGHRETQYF.